This record looks at one T cell receptor beta chain sequence and its context. Antigen specificity is unknown. The data stem from a study of cytomegalovirus exposure and HLA in healthy donors. Study-wide findings and caveats: After further analysis at a later stage, 15,000 to 20,000 TCR beta sequences were associated with HLA alleles at 0.05 false discovery rate. It is likely that the observed cluster of highly shared sequence variants was a sequencing artifact.

Primers: 60 Vbeta forward and 13 Jbeta reverse. The table came from immunoSEQ multiplex PCR; TCRdb's copy has only in-frame clones and leaves some out. The specimen's table records under 150,000 clones. After removal of 2 bases from V and 11 bases from J, the junction contained 7 bases not matched to a gene. This CDR3 has 13 amino acids. Germline values: CDR1 MRHNA, CDR2 SNTAGT. The specimen was PBMCs. The chain links TRBV6-4 to TRBJ2-7, with 9 positions matching TRBD1. This receptor was obtained from a man between 40 and 49 years old in good health and CMV-seronegative. CDR3 sequence: CASSDTAGTGKYF. The CDR3 DNA is TGTGCCAGCAGTGACACTGCCGGGACAGGGAAGTACTTC.